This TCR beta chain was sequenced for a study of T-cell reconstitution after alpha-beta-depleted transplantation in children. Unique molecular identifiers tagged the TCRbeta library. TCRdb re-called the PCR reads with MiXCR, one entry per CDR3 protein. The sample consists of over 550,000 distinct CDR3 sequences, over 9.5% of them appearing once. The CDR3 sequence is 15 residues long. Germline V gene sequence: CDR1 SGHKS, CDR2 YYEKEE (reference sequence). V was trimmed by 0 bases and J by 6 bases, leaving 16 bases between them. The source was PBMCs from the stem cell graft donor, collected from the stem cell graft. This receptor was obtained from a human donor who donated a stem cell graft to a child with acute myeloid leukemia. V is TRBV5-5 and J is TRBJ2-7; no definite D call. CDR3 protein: CASSLEGSLGLEQYF. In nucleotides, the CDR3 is TGTGCCAGCAGCTTGGAGGGCAGTCTAGGGCTCGAGCAGTACTTC.